The sequence of this T cell receptor beta chain was determined in a study of CD8+ T cells in alopecia areata. Study context: Dosing with tofacitinib proceeded for 6 to 18 months, followed by 6 months off drug.

J was trimmed by 4 bases and V by 1 base; bases with no gene match: 4. From germline, CDR1 is SGHAT and CDR2 FQDESV (reference sequence). CDR3 size: 15 residues. cDNA serving as the sequencing template came from extracted, reverse transcribed RNA. Assay used: immunoSEQ multiplex PCR; TCRdb lists only in-frame clones, some missing. Of approximately 42,000 clones in the sample, around three fifths were seen once. Sample treatment: oral pan-JAK inhibitor, 5-10 mg twice daily. Collection of lesional scalp punch biopsies and peripheral blood was performed in alopecia areata patients. Notes on the study in general: Tofacitinib yielded significantly lower scalp clonality and fewer expanded CD8+ clones among the top 100. Scalp specimens additionally yield sequences from normal skin's resident alphabeta T cells.

On this clone: Its antigen is unidentified.

The source of this sequence is a human donor with alopecia areata. The sequenced sample was CD8+ T cells sorted from blood, obtained at week 4, from a patient treated with tofacitinib. The chain combines TRBV11-1 with TRBJ2-1; 7 nucleotides agree with TRBD2. CDR3 loop: CASSLDARGYNEQFF. Written as DNA, the CDR3 is TGTGCCAGCAGCTTAGATGCGCGGGGGTACAATGAGCAGTTCTTC.